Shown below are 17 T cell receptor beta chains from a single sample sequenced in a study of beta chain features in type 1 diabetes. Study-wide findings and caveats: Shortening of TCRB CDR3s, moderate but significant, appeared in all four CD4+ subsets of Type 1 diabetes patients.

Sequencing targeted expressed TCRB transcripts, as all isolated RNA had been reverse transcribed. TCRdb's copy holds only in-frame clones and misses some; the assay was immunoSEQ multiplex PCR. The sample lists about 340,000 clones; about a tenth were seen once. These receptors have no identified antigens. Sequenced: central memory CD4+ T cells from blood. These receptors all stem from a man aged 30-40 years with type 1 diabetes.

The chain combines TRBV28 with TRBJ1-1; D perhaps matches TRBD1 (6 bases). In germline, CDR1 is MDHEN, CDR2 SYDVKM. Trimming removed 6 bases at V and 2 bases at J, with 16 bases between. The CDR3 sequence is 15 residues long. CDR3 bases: TGTGCCAGCAGGGTGATGTTTGGGGGCAACACTGAAGCTTTCTTT. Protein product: CASRVMFGGNTEAFF.

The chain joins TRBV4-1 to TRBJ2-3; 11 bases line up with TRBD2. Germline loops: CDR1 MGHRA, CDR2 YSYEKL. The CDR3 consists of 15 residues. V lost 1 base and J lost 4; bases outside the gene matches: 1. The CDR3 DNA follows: TGCGCCAGCAGCCAAGGTAGCGGGGGGGCAGATACGCAGTATTTT. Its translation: CASSQGSGGADTQYF.

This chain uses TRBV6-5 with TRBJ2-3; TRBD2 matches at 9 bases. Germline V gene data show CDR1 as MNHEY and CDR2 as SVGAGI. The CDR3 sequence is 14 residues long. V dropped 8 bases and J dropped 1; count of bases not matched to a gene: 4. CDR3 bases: TGTGCCAGCGCACCTAGCGGGGGCACAGATACGCAGTATTTT. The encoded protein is CASAPSGGTDTQYF.

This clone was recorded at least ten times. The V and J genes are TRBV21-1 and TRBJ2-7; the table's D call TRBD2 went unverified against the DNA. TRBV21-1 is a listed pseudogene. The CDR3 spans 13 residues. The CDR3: CASTIGPAYEQYF. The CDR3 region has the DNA TGTGCCAGCACCATCGGTCCCGCCTACGAGCAGTACTTC.

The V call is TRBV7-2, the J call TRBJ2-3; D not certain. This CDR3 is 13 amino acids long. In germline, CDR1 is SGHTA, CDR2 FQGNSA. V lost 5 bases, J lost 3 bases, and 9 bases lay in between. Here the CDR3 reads CASSALITDTQYF. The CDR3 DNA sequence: TGTGCCAGCAGCGCCCTAATTACAGATACGCAGTATTTT. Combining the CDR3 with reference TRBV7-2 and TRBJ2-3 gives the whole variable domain GAGVSQSPSNKVTEKGKDVELRCDPISGHTALYWYRQSLGQGLEFLIYFQGNSAPDKSGLPSDRFSAERTGGSVSTLTIQRTQQEDSAVYLCASSALITDTQYFGPGTRLTVL.

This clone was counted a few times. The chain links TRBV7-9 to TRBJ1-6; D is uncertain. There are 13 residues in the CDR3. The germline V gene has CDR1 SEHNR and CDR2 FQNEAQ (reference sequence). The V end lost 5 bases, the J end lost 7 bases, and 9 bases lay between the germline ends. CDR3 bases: TGTGCCAGCAGCCTCAAAGTCAATTCACCCCTCCACTTT. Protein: CASSLKVNSPLHF.

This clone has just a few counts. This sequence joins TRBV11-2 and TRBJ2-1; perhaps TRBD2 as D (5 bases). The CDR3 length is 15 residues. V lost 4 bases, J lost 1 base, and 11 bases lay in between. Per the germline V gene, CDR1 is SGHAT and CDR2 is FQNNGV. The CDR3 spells CASSSSSESYNEQFF. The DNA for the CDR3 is TGTGCCAGCAGCTCTAGCAGCGAGTCCTACAATGAGCAGTTCTTC.

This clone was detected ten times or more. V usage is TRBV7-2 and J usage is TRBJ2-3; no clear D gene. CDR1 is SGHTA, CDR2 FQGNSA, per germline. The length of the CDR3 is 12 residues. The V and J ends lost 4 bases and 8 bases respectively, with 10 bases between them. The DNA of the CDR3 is TGTGCCAGCAGCTGGGAAGCTGGTACGCAGTATTTT. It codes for CASSWEAGTQYF.

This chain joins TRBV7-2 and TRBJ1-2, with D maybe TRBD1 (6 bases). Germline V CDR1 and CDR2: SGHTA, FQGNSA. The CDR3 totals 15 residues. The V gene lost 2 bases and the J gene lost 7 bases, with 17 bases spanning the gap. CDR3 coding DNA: TGTGCCAGCAGCTTACATTCCGGGGGGCAGATTGGCTACACCTTC. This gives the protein CASSLHSGGQIGYTF.

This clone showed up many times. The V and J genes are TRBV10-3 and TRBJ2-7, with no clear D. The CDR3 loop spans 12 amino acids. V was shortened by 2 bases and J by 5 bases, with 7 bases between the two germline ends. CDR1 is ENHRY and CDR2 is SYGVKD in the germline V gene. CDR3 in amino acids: CAISETGHEQYF. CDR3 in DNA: TGTGCCATCAGTGAGACTGGCCACGAGCAGTACTTC.

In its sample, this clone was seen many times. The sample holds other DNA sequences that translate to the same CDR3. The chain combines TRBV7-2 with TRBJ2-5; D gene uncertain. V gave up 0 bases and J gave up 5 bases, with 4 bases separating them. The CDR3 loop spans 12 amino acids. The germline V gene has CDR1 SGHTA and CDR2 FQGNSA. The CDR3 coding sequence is TGTGCCAGCAGCTTAGCTGGGGAGACCCAGTACTTC. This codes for CASSLAGETQYF.

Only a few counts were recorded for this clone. The CDR3 loop is CASSQDSQGQAQYF. In nucleotides, the CDR3 is TGCGCCAGCAGCCAAGATAGCCAGGGGCAGGCCCAGTACTTC. The chain has TRBV4-3 and TRBJ2-5, with a weak D call TRBD1 (6 bases). The CDR3 is 14 amino acids. CDR1 is LGHNA and CDR2 is YSLEER in the germline V gene. The germline V and J ends were trimmed by 0 bases and 9 bases, with 14 bases remaining between them.

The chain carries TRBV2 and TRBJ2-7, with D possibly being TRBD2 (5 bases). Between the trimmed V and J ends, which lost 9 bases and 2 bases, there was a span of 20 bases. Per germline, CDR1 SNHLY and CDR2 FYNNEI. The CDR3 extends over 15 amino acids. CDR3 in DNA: TGTGCCAGACCCCTCCACGGGGTACGGCCCTACGAGCAGTACTTC. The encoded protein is CARPLHGVRPYEQYF.

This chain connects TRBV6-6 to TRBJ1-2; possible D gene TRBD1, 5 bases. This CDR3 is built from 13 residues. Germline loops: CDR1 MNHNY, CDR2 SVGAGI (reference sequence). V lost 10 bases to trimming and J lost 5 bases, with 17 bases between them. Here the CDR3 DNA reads TGTGCCATCAAGGGCAGAGGGGATTATGGCTACACCTTC. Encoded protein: CAIKGRGDYGYTF.

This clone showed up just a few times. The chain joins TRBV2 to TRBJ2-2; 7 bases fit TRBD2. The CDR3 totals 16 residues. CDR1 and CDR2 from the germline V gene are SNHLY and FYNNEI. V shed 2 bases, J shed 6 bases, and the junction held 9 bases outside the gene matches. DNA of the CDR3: TGTGCCAGCAGTGAACTGCCAGCGGGGACTCCCGGGGAGCTGTTTTTT. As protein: CASSELPAGTPGELFF.

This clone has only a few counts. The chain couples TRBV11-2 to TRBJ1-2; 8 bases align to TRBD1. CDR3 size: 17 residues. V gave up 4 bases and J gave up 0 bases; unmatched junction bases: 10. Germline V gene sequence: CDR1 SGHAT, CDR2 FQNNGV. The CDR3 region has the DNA TGTGCCAGCAGCTCCCGGACAGGGCTATTAGCTAACTATGGCTACACCTTC. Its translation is CASSSRTGLLANYGYTF.

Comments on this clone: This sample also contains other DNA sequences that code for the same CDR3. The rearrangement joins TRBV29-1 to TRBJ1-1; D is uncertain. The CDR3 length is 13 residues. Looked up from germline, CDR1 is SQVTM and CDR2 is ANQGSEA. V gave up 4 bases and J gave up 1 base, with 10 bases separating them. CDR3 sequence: CSVGADTNTEAFF. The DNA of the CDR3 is TGCAGCGTTGGGGCAGACACGAACACTGAAGCTTTCTTT. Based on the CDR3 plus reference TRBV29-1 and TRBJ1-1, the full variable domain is SAVISQKPSRDICQRGTSLTIQCQVDSQVTMMFWYRQQPGQSLTLIATANQGSEATYESGFVIDKFPISRPNLTFSTLTVSNMSPEDSSIYLCSVGADTNTEAFFGQGTRLTVV.